The 13 T cell receptor beta chains listed next were all sequenced from one sample in a study of cytotoxic CD8 clonotypes in ibrutinib-treated CLL. The protocol was immunoSEQ multiplex PCR, while the TCRdb copy is restricted to in-frame clones and leaves out a portion. The table lists around 130,000 clones, around four fifths of them singletons, with 3% to 4% in the top ten. Specimen: PBMCs, collected after 24 months of ibrutinib treatment. The receptors were gathered from a human donor with chronic lymphocytic leukemia.

The genes are TRBV6-4 and TRBJ2-7; TRBD1 aligns across 8 bases. Looked up from germline, CDR1 is MRHNA and CDR2 is SNTAGT. There are 12 residues in the CDR3. Trimming cost V 2 bases and J 6 bases; bases outside gene matches: 0. As DNA, the CDR3 is TGTGCCAGCAGTGACGGGACAGGCGAGCAGTACTTC. This sequence encodes CASSDGTGEQYF.

The rearrangement joins TRBV19 to TRBJ1-2; unclear D gene. V dropped 1 base and J dropped 3 bases, with 3 bases sitting between them. CDR1 LNHDA and CDR2 SQIVND come from the germline V gene (reference sequence). The CDR3 length is 12 residues. CDR3 amino acids: CASSIADYGYTF. The CDR3 DNA follows: TGTGCCAGTAGTATAGCAGACTATGGCTACACCTTC.

V gene TRBV11-2 combines with J gene TRBJ2-7, with unresolved D. The CDR3 contains 13 residues. Looked up from germline, CDR1 is SGHAT and CDR2 is FQNNGV. V was clipped by 3 bases and J by 0 bases, with 6 bases between them. CDR3 in DNA: TGTGCCAGCAGCTTGGGTAGCTCCTACGAGCAGTACTTC. This encodes CASSLGSSYEQYF.

The chain uses TRBV4-2 and TRBJ2-7, with 7 bases aligning to TRBD1. This CDR3 has 13 amino acids. The junction had 6 bases not matched to a gene; V was cut back by 3 bases and J by 7 bases. CDR1 and CDR2 (germline): LGHNA, YNFKEQ. The CDR3 spells CASSQRRQGEQYF. The CDR3 DNA reads TGTGCCAGCAGCCAGCGCCGACAGGGTGAGCAGTACTTC.

This chain joins TRBV2 and TRBJ1-1, with TRBD1 as a possible D gene (6 bases). V lost 7 bases and J lost 8, with 11 bases in between. Germline values: CDR1 SNHLY, CDR2 FYNNEI. CDR3 length equals 11 residues. The CDR3 DNA follows: TGTGCCAGCATCAGGGGTTTGGAAGCTTTCTTT. Its protein product is CASIRGLEAFF.

This CDR3 reads CASSPPSAQSYEQYF. CDR3 sequence (DNA): TGTGCCAGCTCACCCCCCTCGGCGCAGAGCTACGAGCAGTACTTC. The chain uses TRBV18 and TRBJ2-7; D gene uncertain. V was trimmed by 3 bases and J by 3 bases, leaving 15 bases between them. Germline CDR1 is KGHSH and CDR2 is LQKENI. The CDR3 covers 15 residues.

The CDR3 region has the DNA TGTGCCAGCAGCCTGGGACTTGGCCAAGAGACCCAGTACTTC. It specifies CASSLGLGQETQYF. The chain employs TRBV11-2 and TRBJ2-5; D might be TRBD2 (6 bases). The length of the CDR3 is 14 residues. Looked up from germline, CDR1 is SGHAT and CDR2 is FQNNGV. The V end was cut by 5 bases, the J end by 1 base, with 11 bases between.

The V gene is TRBV7-9, the J gene TRBJ2-3, with a possible D match to TRBD2 (5 bases). Germline CDR1 reads SEHNR; CDR2 reads FQNEAQ (reference sequence). The CDR3 sequence is 17 residues long. V was pared by 0 bases and J by 2 bases, with 15 bases between. The CDR3 sequence: CASSLARLALHTDTQYF. The CDR3 DNA follows: TGTGCCAGCAGCTTAGCGCGCCTAGCCCTCCACACAGATACGCAGTATTTT. Looking up the rest from reference TRBV7-9 and TRBJ2-3 gives the full variable domain: DTGVSQNPRHKITKRGQNVTFRCDPISEHNRLYWYRQTLGQGPEFLTYFQNEAQLEKSRLLSDRFSAERPKGSFSTLEIQRTEQGDSAMYLCASSLARLALHTDTQYFGPGTRLTVL.

This rearrangement joins TRBV19 to TRBJ2-3; D is uncertain. Germline V gene sequence: CDR1 LNHDA, CDR2 SQIVND (reference sequence). Trimming left V 8 bases short and J 5 bases short, with 11 bases between. This CDR3 contains 12 residues. The CDR3 sequence: CASSEAGDTQYF. CDR3 coding DNA: TGTGCCAGTTCTGAGGCCGGAGATACGCAGTATTTT.

The chain is built from TRBV9 and TRBJ2-1; no reliable D call. The CDR3 has 16 residues. Trimming shortened V by 0 bases and J by 5 bases, and 15 bases separated the two germline ends. CDR1 is SGDLS, CDR2 YYNGEE, per germline. CDR3: CASSVGKGRLHNEQFF. The CDR3 DNA is TGTGCCAGCAGCGTAGGGAAGGGTAGATTACACAATGAGCAGTTCTTC.

This chain joins TRBV6-7 and TRBJ2-7, with unresolved D. TRBV6-7 is placed among ORFs of uncertain function. Trimming removed 2 bases from V and 4 bases from J, with 21 bases in between. The CDR3 extends over 17 amino acids. As DNA, the CDR3 is TGTGCCAGCAGTTACACAAAACGGGCGACACCGATTTACGAGCAGTACTTC. Its protein is CASSYTKRATPIYEQYF.

CDR3: CASSSNRGLIVDTQYF. The DNA of the CDR3 is TGTGCCAGCAGCTCAAATAGAGGACTAATTGTGGATACGCAGTATTTT. This chain connects TRBV7-9 to TRBJ2-3, with D possibly being TRBD2 (6 bases). CDR3 length equals 16 residues. Trimming took off 4 bases at V and 6 bases at J, with 20 bases between the two ends. Looked up from germline, CDR1 is SEHNR and CDR2 is FQNEAQ (reference sequence).

The chain has TRBV10-3 and TRBJ2-1; 9 nucleotides match TRBD2. V dropped 0 bases and J dropped 8; count of bases not matched to a gene: 11. Germline V CDR1 and CDR2: ENHRY, SYGVKD. CDR3 size: 17 residues. CDR3 residues: CAISESGVGLAGDEQFF. CDR3 in DNA: TGTGCCATCAGTGAGTCCGGTGTGGGACTAGCCGGGGATGAGCAGTTCTTC.